Following are 12 T cell receptor beta chains from one sample sequenced in a study of patients and donors after allogeneic stem cell transplantation. TCRdb processed the RT-PCR reads anew with MiXCR; each CDR3 protein has one entry. The data hold approximately 200,000 distinct CDR3 sequences, with around 40% observed a single time. Material: blood, either unsorted or a sorted T cell fraction (not recorded which). Receptors were obtained from a human donor who was either an allogeneic HSCT recipient or a stem cell or donor lymphocyte infusion donor (not recorded which). It is not recorded whose cells these are; they may come from a transplant donor.

J is TRBJ1-6 and V is TRBV11-2, with a possible D match to TRBD1 (5 bases). The CDR3 consists of 15 residues. V was cut by 5 bases and J by 4 bases, with 12 bases left in between. The germline CDR1 and CDR2 sequences are SGHAT and FQNNGV. CDR3 loop: CASSPRQSYNSPLHF. CDR3 bases: TGTGCCAGCAGCCCACGACAGTCATATAATTCACCCCTCCACTTT.

The rearrangement links TRBV4-1 to TRBJ2-3; 7 nucleotides agree with TRBD2. After removal of 4 bases from V and 6 bases from J, the junction contained 4 bases not matched to a gene. Looked up from germline, CDR1 is MGHRA and CDR2 is YSYEKL. The CDR3 has 13 amino acids. CDR3 coding DNA: TGCGCCAGCAGCCTCATCGGGGGGGATACGCAGTATTTT. It encodes CASSLIGGDTQYF.

The chain has TRBV7-6 and TRBJ1-1, with TRBD1 identical over 8 bases. The CDR3 length is 16 residues. The trim removed 5 bases at V and 0 bases at J, leaving 8 bases unmatched. The germline gives CDR1 SGHVS, CDR2 FNYEAQ. The CDR3 is CASSRRTGLMNTEAFF. CDR3 DNA: TGTGCCAGCAGCAGACGGACAGGGCTGATGAACACTGAAGCTTTCTTT.

This chain connects TRBV5-6 to TRBJ1-2; 9 bases fit TRBD1. Germline loops: CDR1 SGHDT, CDR2 YYEEEE. CDR3 length: 16 amino acids. V dropped 0 bases and J dropped 2; count of bases not matched to a gene: 5. The CDR3, as DNA: TGTGCCAGCAGCTTGGTCCCGACAGGGGGAAACTATGGCTACACCTTC. This gives the protein CASSLVPTGGNYGYTF.

In this sample, this clonotype turned up a few times. The V and J genes are TRBV27 and TRBJ1-2; 9 bases map to TRBD1. Per germline, CDR1 MNHEY and CDR2 SMNVEV (reference sequence). The CDR3 runs 13 residues. With V trimmed by 5 bases and J by 4 bases, 2 bases remained unmatched. CDR3 sequence (DNA): TGTGCCAGCAGTCCGACAGGGGGCTATGGCTACACCTTC. Amino acid sequence: CASSPTGGYGYTF.

The chain joins TRBV5-1 to TRBJ1-5; D gene ambiguous. Germline V gene data show CDR1 as SGHRS and CDR2 as YFSETQ. Trimming took 4 bases from V and 7 from J, leaving 15 bases between them. The CDR3 sequence is 14 residues long. The DNA of the CDR3 is TGCGCCAGCAGCACCGGGTTCGACGGGCAGCCCCAGCATTTT. It is translated as CASSTGFDGQPQHF. Supplemented by reference TRBV5-1 and TRBJ1-5, the full variable domain reads KAGVTQTPRYLIKTRGQQVTLSCSPISGHRSVSWYQQTPGQGLQFLFEYFSETQRNKGNFPGRFSGRQFSNSRSEMNVSTLELGDSALYLCASSTGFDGQPQHFGDGTRLSIL.

This chain joins TRBV12-3 or TRBV12-4 and TRBJ2-5; weak D call: TRBD2 (6 bases). The ends were cut back, 7 bases at V and 9 bases at J, with 18 bases in the middle. There are 13 residues in the CDR3. CDR3 DNA sequence: TGTGCCAGCACCGACCAGGACGGAGGGGCCCAGTACTTC. Protein sequence: CASTDQDGGAQYF.

V and J are TRBV6-2 or TRBV6-3 and TRBJ2-7; 9 positions agree with TRBD2. The CDR3 runs to 15 residues. The V gene's germline CDR1 is MNHEY and CDR2 SVGEGT. The V and J ends lost 2 bases and 2 bases, in that order; junction bases with no gene match: 4. The CDR3 spells CASSYRAGGPYEQYF. The CDR3 nucleotides are TGTGCCAGCAGTTACCGAGCGGGGGGCCCCTACGAGCAGTACTTC.

This clonotype was counted a few times. This sequence joins TRBV12-3 or TRBV12-4 and TRBJ1-5; 9 positions match TRBD1. Trimming removed 2 bases from V and 6 bases from J; junction bases left unmatched: 8. CDR3 length: 16 residues. The CDR3 protein is CASSLPGTGLTQPQHF. DNA for the CDR3: TGTGCCAGCAGTTTACCCGGGACAGGGCTAACTCAGCCCCAGCATTTT.

The J gene is TRBJ1-5, the V gene TRBV10-3, with D possibly TRBD1 on 6 matching bases. Trimming left V 2 bases short and J 3 bases short, with 14 bases between. Germline-derived CDR1 and CDR2 are ENHRY and SYGVKD. This CDR3 spans 16 amino acids. The CDR3 here is CAISEIPGVNNQPQHF. For the CDR3, the DNA is TGTGCCATCAGTGAGATCCCAGGGGTGAACAATCAGCCCCAGCATTTT.

This clonotype was detected ten times or more. The gene calls are TRBV11-2 and TRBJ1-2; D possibly corresponds to TRBD1 (6 bases). The CDR3 sequence is 16 residues long. Germline V gene sequence: CDR1 SGHAT, CDR2 FQNNGV. Deletions cut 3 bases from V and 7 bases from J, with 21 bases between. The DNA for the CDR3 is TGTGCCAGCAGCTTCGCGTCGCAGGGGAATGGTGGTGGCTACACCTTC. Amino acid sequence: CASSFASQGNGGGYTF.

This sequence joins TRBV2 and TRBJ2-7, with 9 bases fitting TRBD2. Germline-derived CDR1 and CDR2 are SNHLY and FYNNEI. The CDR3 consists of 14 residues. J lost 0 bases, V lost 7 bases, and 4 bases had no gene match. The chain's CDR3 is CASTERGVSYEQYF. CDR3 coding DNA: TGTGCCAGCACCGAGCGGGGGGTCTCCTACGAGCAGTACTTC.